This T cell receptor (beta chain) comes out of a study of cytomegalovirus exposure and HLA in healthy donors. General study results and limits: HLA alleles showed associations with some 15,000 TCR beta sequences in a later analysis, at a 0.05 false discovery rate. About 87% or about 30% of the time was how often most TCR beta V segments were productive, according to an earlier analysis.

Comments on this clone: Its antigen is undetermined.

The PCR contained 60 Vbeta and 13 Jbeta primers. Some clones are missing from TCRdb's copy, which holds only in-frame ones; the method was immunoSEQ multiplex PCR. The data hold over 100,000 clones, with more than 75% observed a single time. Losses at the gene ends were 7 bases for V and 3 bases for J; bases not matched to a gene: 6. The CDR3 has 14 amino acids. The germline gives CDR1 MNHNS, CDR2 SASEGT. Sample: PBMCs. The sequence derives from a woman aged 30 to 39 in good health and CMV-seronegative. This chain joins TRBV6-1 and TRBJ2-7; 10 bases agree with TRBD2. In DNA form, the CDR3 reads TGTGCCAGCAATTTCCTAGCGGGGGACTACGAGCAGTACTTC. It encodes CASNFLAGDYEQYF.